The 21 T cell receptor beta chains in this list originate from one sample, sequenced in a study of T-cell memory formation after mild COVID-19. TCRdb recomputed calls from the 5' RACE reads with MiXCR, one row per CDR3 protein. There are about 540,000 distinct CDR3 sequences in the sample; 20% occur only once, and around 13% lies in the top ten. The sequenced material came from PBMCs or a T cell subset sorted from them (not recorded which). These receptors came from an adult woman who had mild COVID-19 (a few samples of this study predate the infection). Cell type and time point are not known.

This clonotype was observed many times. This chain links TRBV4-1 with TRBJ2-1; 13 nucleotides match TRBD2. Per the germline V gene, CDR1 is MGHRA and CDR2 is YSYEKL. The CDR3 consists of 18 residues. Trimming removed 0 bases from V and 7 bases from J; junction bases left unmatched: 9. The chain's CDR3 is CASSQEGTGTSGANEQFF. The CDR3 DNA reads as TGCGCCAGCAGCCAAGAAGGGACCGGGACTAGCGGGGCGAATGAGCAGTTCTTC.

This clonotype appeared many times. The chain carries TRBV7-2 and TRBJ1-1, with 7 positions matching TRBD1. CDR3 size: 14 residues. V shed 4 bases and J 3 bases; nucleotides not matched to a gene: 5. Germline CDR1 is SGHTA and CDR2 is FQGNSA. The CDR3 sequence is CASSSQGTHTEAFF. The CDR3 DNA sequence: TGTGCCAGCAGCTCACAGGGGACACACACTGAAGCTTTCTTT.

The V call is TRBV30, the J call TRBJ1-2, with D maybe TRBD1 (6 bases). This CDR3 has 15 residues. Trimming took 3 bases from V and 2 from J, leaving 16 bases between them. Germline values: CDR1 GTSNPN, CDR2 SVGIG (reference sequence). The chain's CDR3 is CAWSRNPQGNYGYTF. The CDR3 bases are TGTGCCTGGAGCCGAAATCCCCAGGGGAACTATGGCTACACCTTC.

The table lists this clonotype with a few counts. J is TRBJ2-1 and V is TRBV18, with TRBD2 as a possible D gene (6 bases). The length of the CDR3 is 15 residues. The V end was cut by 3 bases, the J end by 8 bases, with 17 bases between. CDR1 is KGHSH, CDR2 LQKENI, per germline. This CDR3 reads CASSPGAGPADEQFF. The CDR3 coding sequence is TGTGCCAGCTCACCGGGCGCGGGGCCTGCTGATGAGCAGTTCTTC.

The rearrangement joins TRBV6-5 to TRBJ1-1; 7 positions match TRBD1. V lost 0 bases and J lost 7; bases outside the gene matches: 11. This CDR3 is built from 16 residues. The germline CDR1 and CDR2 sequences are MNHEY and SVGAGI. The CDR3 protein is CASSYSAGGQVIEAFF. CDR3 bases: TGTGCCAGCAGTTACTCGGCCGGAGGACAGGTAATTGAAGCTTTCTTT.

This clonotype was counted between two and nine times. V usage is TRBV4-2 and J usage is TRBJ2-1, with unresolved D. The CDR3 runs to 12 residues. V gave up 0 bases and J gave up 12 bases, with 9 bases separating them. Germline-derived CDR1 and CDR2 are LGHNA and YNFKEQ. For the CDR3, the DNA is TGTGCCAGCAGCCAAGACAAAAGGGTGCAGTTCTTC. Protein product: CASSQDKRVQFF.

This clonotype was detected ten times or more. The chain joins TRBV25-1 to TRBJ1-5; D uncertain. Germline-derived CDR1 and CDR2 are MGHDK and SYGVNS. Trimming stripped 3 bases from V and 2 bases from J, with 11 bases between. The CDR3 is 15 amino acids. The CDR3 reads CASSDSADGNQPQHF. As DNA, the CDR3 is TGTGCCAGCAGTGATTCAGCGGATGGCAATCAGCCCCAGCATTTT. Full variable domain (remainder filled in from reference TRBV25-1 and TRBJ1-5): EADIYQTPRYLVIGTGKKITLECSQTMGHDKMYWYQQDPGMELHLIHYSYGVNSTEKGDLSSESTVSRIRTEHFPLTLESARPSHTSQYLCASSDSADGNQPQHFGDGTRLSIL.

This clonotype was detected ten times or more. The rearrangement uses TRBV5-1 and TRBJ2-3, with TRBD1 matching 9 bases. V lost 1 base and J lost 2; bases outside the gene matches: 5. Germline V gene sequence: CDR1 SGHRS, CDR2 YFSETQ. CDR3 length equals 16 residues. This CDR3 reads CASSLMRTGDTDTQYF. The CDR3 region has the DNA TGCGCCAGCAGCTTGATGAGGACAGGGGACACAGATACGCAGTATTTT.

This rearrangement joins TRBV6-2 or TRBV6-3 to TRBJ2-1; D is possibly TRBD2 (5 bases). This CDR3 is built from 17 residues. CDR1 is MNHEY and CDR2 is SVGEGT in the germline V gene. V lost 5 bases to trimming and J lost 2 bases, with 19 bases between them. CDR3 in amino acids: CASSDRIVRVTYNEQFF. The CDR3 bases are TGTGCCAGCAGTGACCGTATAGTGAGGGTAACCTACAATGAGCAGTTCTTC.

The chain uses TRBV10-3 and TRBJ1-5; no definite D call. Trimming took 3 bases from V and 5 from J, leaving 8 bases between them. In germline, CDR1 is ENHRY, CDR2 SYGVKD. This CDR3 is 13 amino acids long. The CDR3 region has the DNA TGTGCCATCAGTGACCCATTAGATCAGCCCCAGCATTTT. Amino acids: CAISDPLDQPQHF.

V gene TRBV20-1 combines with J gene TRBJ1-4; unclear D gene. The germline V and J ends were trimmed by 6 bases and 5 bases, with 16 bases remaining between them. CDR1 and CDR2 from the germline V gene are DFQATT and SNEGSKA (reference sequence). The CDR3 sequence is 14 residues long. The CDR3, as DNA: TGCAGTGCGGGCCGCAGGTTGCAAAATGAAAAACTGTTTTTT. Its protein is CSAGRRLQNEKLFF.

This clonotype has just a few counts. The rearrangement joins TRBV24-1 to TRBJ1-1; D unresolved. V lost 2 bases, J lost 5 bases, and 8 bases lay in between. The CDR3 spans 13 residues. Germline CDR1 is KGHDR and CDR2 is SFDVKD. CDR3 in amino acids: CATSDSGRTEAFF. The CDR3, as DNA: TGTGCCACCAGTGATTCCGGGAGGACTGAAGCTTTCTTT.

Only a few counts were recorded for this clonotype. One end of the junction is discordant with germline, which a read error may explain. The chain uses TRBV7-3 and TRBJ1-6; D is unresolved. In germline, CDR1 is SGHTA, CDR2 FQGTGA. The CDR3 has 13 residues. CDR3 region: CASSLTSASPLHF. CDR3 nucleotide sequence: TGTGCCAGCAGCCTAACATCGGCTTCACCCCTCCACTTT.

J is TRBJ2-4 and V is TRBV7-2; possibly TRBD1 for D (5 bases). Germline V gene lookup returns CDR1 SGHTA and CDR2 FQGNSA. This CDR3 comprises 14 residues. V was cut by 4 bases and J by 1 base, with 8 bases left in between. CDR3 DNA: TGTGCCAGCAGCTCAGCAGGGGCCAAAAACATTCAGTACTTC. Its protein product is CASSSAGAKNIQYF.

V gene TRBV5-1 combines with J gene TRBJ2-3, with 10 bases identical to TRBD1. The CDR3 runs to 16 residues. Germline values: CDR1 SGHRS, CDR2 YFSETQ. Germline trimming cut 0 bases from V and 3 bases from J; bases unmatched to any gene: 4. CDR3 in DNA: TGCGCCAGCAGCTTGGCCGGGACAGGGGCGACAGATACGCAGTATTTT. It specifies CASSLAGTGATDTQYF.

The rearrangement links TRBV20-1 to TRBJ2-7; the D gene could be TRBD1 or TRBD2 (5 bases each). CDR3 length: 13 amino acids. Trimming took off 6 bases at V and 3 bases at J, with 15 bases between the two ends. Germline V lookup: CDR1 DFQATT, CDR2 SNEGSKA (reference sequence). The CDR3 sequence is CSASRGRNYEQYF. The CDR3 bases are TGCAGTGCCTCACGGGGCAGAAACTACGAGCAGTACTTC.

This clonotype was seen many times. The genes are TRBV29-1 and TRBJ2-1, with D unresolved. The CDR3 covers 13 residues. Trimming left V 0 bases short and J 4 bases short, with 7 bases between. Per the germline V gene, CDR1 is SQVTM and CDR2 is ANQGSEA. This chain's CDR3 is CSVEDERYNEQFF. The CDR3 region has the DNA TGCAGCGTTGAAGATGAACGGTACAATGAGCAGTTCTTC.

V and J are TRBV7-9 and TRBJ2-1; TRBD2 aligns across 12 bases. Trimming took 4 bases from V and 6 from J; bases not matched to a gene: 10. The CDR3 covers 17 residues. Germline CDR1 reads SEHNR; CDR2 reads FQNEAQ (reference sequence). The CDR3 reads CASSSLVGLAGFNEQFF. The CDR3 region has the DNA TGTGCCAGCAGCTCCTTGGTCGGACTAGCGGGGTTCAATGAGCAGTTCTTC.

This clonotype was observed a few times. The chain is built from TRBV7-9 and TRBJ2-7; 11 nucleotides match TRBD2. The CDR3 runs 14 residues. CDR1 and CDR2 (germline): SEHNR, FQNEAQ (reference sequence). With 5 bases clipped from V and 6 bases from J, the junction kept 6 bases outside the gene matches. CDR3 in amino acids: CASSQLAGDGEQYF. Written as DNA, the CDR3 is TGTGCCAGCAGCCAACTAGCGGGAGATGGCGAGCAGTACTTC.

A few counts support this clonotype. The chain uses TRBV3-1 and TRBJ2-7; the D gene could be TRBD1 or TRBD2 (5 bases each). Germline lookup yields CDR1 LGHDT and CDR2 YNNKEL (reference sequence). The V end was cut by 4 bases, the J end by 1 base, with 17 bases between. The CDR3 totals 16 residues. This chain's CDR3 is CASSRDPLTSSYEQYF. The CDR3 DNA is TGTGCCAGCAGCCGGGACCCCCTAACTTCATCCTACGAGCAGTACTTC.

This clonotype was counted only a few times. V is TRBV12-3 or TRBV12-4 and J is TRBJ2-7; D remains unclear. This CDR3 contains 11 residues. Trimming shortened V by 5 bases and J by 7 bases, and 9 bases separated the two germline ends. CDR3 DNA: TGTGCCAGCAGTACATCGACGGAGCAGTACTTC. This sequence encodes CASSTSTEQYF.